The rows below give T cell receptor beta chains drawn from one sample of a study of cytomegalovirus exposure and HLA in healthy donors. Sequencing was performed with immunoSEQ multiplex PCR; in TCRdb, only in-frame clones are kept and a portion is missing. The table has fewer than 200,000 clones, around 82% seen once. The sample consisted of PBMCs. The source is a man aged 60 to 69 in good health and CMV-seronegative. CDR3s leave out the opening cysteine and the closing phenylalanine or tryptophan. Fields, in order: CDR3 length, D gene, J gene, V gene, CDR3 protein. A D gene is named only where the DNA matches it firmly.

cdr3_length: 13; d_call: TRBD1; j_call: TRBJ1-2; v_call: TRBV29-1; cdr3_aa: SVDQGQGTNYGYT
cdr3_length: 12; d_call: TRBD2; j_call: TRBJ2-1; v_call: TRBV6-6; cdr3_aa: ATFQLAGLGEQF
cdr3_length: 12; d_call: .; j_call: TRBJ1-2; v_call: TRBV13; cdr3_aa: ASSLGVIAGGYT
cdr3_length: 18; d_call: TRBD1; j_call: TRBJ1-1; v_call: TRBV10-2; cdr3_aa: ASSESRMGPGQGVNTEAF
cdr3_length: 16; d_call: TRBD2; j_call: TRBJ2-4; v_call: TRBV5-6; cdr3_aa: ASSFRLAGRLAKNIQY
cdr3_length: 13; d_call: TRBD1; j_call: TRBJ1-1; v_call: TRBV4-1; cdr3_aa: ASSQGDSRNTEAF
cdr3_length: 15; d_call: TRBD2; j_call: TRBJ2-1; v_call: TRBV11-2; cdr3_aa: ASSSSPLAGVGYEQF
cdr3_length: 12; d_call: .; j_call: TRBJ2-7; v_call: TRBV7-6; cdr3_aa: ASSLVPRVNEQY
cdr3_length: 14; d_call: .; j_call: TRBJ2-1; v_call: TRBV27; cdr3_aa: ASSLSGGASYNEQF
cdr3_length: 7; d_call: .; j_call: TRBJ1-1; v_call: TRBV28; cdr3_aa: ASSPPAF
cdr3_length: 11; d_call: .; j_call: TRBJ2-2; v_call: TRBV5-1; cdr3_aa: ASTPRGTGELF
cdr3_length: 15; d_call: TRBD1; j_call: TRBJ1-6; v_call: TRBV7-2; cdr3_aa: ASSLQSGQNYNSPLH
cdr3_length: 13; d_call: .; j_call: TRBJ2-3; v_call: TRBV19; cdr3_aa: ASSISGSPGYTQY
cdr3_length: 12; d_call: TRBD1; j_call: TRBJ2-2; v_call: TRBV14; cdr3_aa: ASRKTGLDGELF
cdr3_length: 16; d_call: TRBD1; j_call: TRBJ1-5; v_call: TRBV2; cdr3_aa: ASRGGQGYPYSNQPQH
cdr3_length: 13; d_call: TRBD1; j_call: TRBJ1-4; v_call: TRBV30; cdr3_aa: AWSVQGQGDEKLF
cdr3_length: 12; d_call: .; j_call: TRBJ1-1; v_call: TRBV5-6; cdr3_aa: ASSLGNRNTEAF
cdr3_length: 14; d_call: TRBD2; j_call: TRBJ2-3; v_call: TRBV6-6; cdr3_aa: ASRPGGAGGADTQY
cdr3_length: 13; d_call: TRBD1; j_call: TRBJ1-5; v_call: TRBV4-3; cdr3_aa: ASSQYSGQNQPQH
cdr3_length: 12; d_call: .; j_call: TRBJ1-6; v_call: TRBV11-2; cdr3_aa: ASTTWAGPSPLH
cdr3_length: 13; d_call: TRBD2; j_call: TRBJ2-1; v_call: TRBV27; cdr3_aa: ASSVGTSGNRKQF
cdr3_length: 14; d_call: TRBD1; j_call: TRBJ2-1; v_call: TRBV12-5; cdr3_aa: ASGPRQGTLNNEQF
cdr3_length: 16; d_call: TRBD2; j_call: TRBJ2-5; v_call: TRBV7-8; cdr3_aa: ASSSATMGLAGVETQY
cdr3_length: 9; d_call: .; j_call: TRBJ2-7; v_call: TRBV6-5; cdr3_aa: ASKRVDEQY
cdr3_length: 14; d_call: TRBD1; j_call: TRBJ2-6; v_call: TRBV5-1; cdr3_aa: ASSLRTGSGANVLT
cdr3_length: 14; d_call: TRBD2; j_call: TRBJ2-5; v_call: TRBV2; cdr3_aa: ASSSHRTSGQETQY
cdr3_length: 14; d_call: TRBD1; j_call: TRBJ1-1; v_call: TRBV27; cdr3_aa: ASSPYRTGMNTEAF
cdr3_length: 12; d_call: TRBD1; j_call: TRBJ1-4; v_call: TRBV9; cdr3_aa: ASRKGQGSEKLF
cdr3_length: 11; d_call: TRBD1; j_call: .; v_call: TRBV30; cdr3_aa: AWSATGGGEQY
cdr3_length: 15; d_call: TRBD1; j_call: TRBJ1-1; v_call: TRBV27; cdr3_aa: ASTKPGQGAGNTEAF
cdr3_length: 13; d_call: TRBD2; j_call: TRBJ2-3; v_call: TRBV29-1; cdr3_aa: SASLAGGSTDTQY
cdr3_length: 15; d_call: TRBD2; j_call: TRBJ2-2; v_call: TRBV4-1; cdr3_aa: ASSLSVAGGNTGELF
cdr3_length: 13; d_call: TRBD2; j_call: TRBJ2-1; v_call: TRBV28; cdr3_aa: ASRGPSGPGDEQF
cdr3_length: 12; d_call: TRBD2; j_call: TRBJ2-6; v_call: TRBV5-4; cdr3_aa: AVGLARGANVLT
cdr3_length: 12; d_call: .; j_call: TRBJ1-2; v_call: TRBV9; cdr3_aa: ASSVGVPGYGYT
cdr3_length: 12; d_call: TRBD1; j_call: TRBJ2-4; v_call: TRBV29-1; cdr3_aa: SVYHRDREGIQY
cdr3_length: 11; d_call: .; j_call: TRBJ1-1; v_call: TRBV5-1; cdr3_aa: ASSGPGGGEAF